The 23 T cell receptor beta chains below come from one sample, sequenced in a study of T cell repertoires and HLA-DP antigens (dated by TCRdb to 2017 to 2018). Once expanded for roughly two weeks, the cultured CD4+ cells were restimulated for roughly 25 h using HeLa cells that expressed the same allogeneic DPB1. To serve as antigen-presenting cells, HeLa stimulator cells were retrovirally transduced with HLA-DPA1/DPB1, HLA-DM, invariant chain and CD80. The receptor library was made with the immunoSEQ multiplex PCR assay. The table comes from immuneACCESS by way of TCRdb, which keeps in-frame sequences with V and J called. Part of the clones is missing from these tables; in studies checked, under half for an unresolved V gene and the rest for unknown reasons. The sample table records around 2,000 clones; less than 80% of these occur just once. Around 27% of the sample comes from the top ten. Sequencing was carried out using CD137- CD4+ T cells from cultured PBMCs. All receptors derive from a woman between 18 and 30 years old in good health and CMV-seronegative.

This clone was recorded only once. Other DNA variants within this sample encode the same CDR3. The chain uses TRBV7-3 and TRBJ1-1; the D gene is possibly TRBD1 (6 bases). CDR1 and CDR2 from the germline V gene are SGHTA and FQGTGA. The CDR3 runs 14 residues. V was shortened by 5 bases and J by 3 bases, with 13 bases between the two germline ends. The CDR3 DNA follows: TGTGCCAGCAGCCTACAGGGAAAGGACACTGAAGCTTTCTTT. Protein: CASSLQGKDTEAFF.

The count of this clone is one. J is TRBJ1-1 and V is TRBV27; unclear D gene. From germline, CDR1 is MNHEY and CDR2 SMNVEV (reference sequence). Trimming shortened V by 8 bases and J by 4 bases, and 17 bases separated the two germline ends. CDR3 size: 14 residues. CDR3 bases: TGTGCCAGCCGTGAGATGTTAATGGGCACTGAAGCTTTCTTT. This translates into CASREMLMGTEAFF.

The chain carries TRBV19 and TRBJ2-3, with 11 bases lining up with TRBD1. The V segment lost 1 base and the J segment 8 bases; nucleotides outside the gene matches: 8. The CDR3 covers 16 residues. Germline V gene lookup returns CDR1 LNHDA and CDR2 SQIVND (reference sequence). CDR3 in DNA: TGTGCCAGTAGTATAGTCGGACAGGGGGCTGAGGGTACGCAGTATTTT. Its protein is CASSIVGQGAEGTQYF.

This clone was counted only a few times. The chain uses TRBV5-4 and TRBJ1-2; 7 bases are shared with TRBD1. Germline V gene sequence: CDR1 SGHNT, CDR2 YYREEE (reference sequence). This CDR3 has 14 amino acids. V lost 3 bases, J lost 5 bases, and 7 bases stayed unmatched. The CDR3 DNA is TGTGCCAGCAGCTCCCGGGACAGCATTTATGGCTACACCTTC. Translated, it gives CASSSRDSIYGYTF.

The rearrangement uses TRBV7-9 and TRBJ1-1; D is unresolved. Per germline, CDR1 SEHNR and CDR2 FQNEAQ (reference sequence). The V and J ends lost 2 bases and 10 bases respectively, with 14 bases between them. This CDR3 comprises 13 residues. CDR3 in amino acids: CASSLLVGRRAFF. CDR3 bases: TGTGCCAGCAGCTTATTGGTTGGGCGGCGAGCTTTCTTT.

The chain employs TRBV28 and TRBJ2-1; 10 bases align to TRBD1. The V gene's germline CDR1 is MDHEN and CDR2 SYDVKM. The CDR3 is 16 residues long. The trim removed 1 base at V and 4 bases at J, leaving 4 bases unmatched. DNA for the CDR3: TGTGCCAGCAGTTTATTGAGGGACAGGGGTTACAATGAGCAGTTCTTC. Encoded protein: CASSLLRDRGYNEQFF.

The chain recombines TRBV29-1 with TRBJ1-1, with D unclear. The CDR3 consists of 15 residues. Germline-derived CDR1 and CDR2 are SQVTM and ANQGSEA. V gave up 5 bases and J gave up 2 bases, with 18 bases separating them. The CDR3 reads CSVCLLAGSNTEAFF. The CDR3 coding sequence is TGCAGCGTTTGCCTCCTGGCTGGGTCTAACACTGAAGCTTTCTTT.

This chain uses TRBV5-4 with TRBJ1-1; D is undetermined. Germline V gene sequence: CDR1 SGHNT, CDR2 YYREEE (reference sequence). Trimming took 0 bases from V and 2 from J, leaving 8 bases between them. This CDR3 spans 14 amino acids. The DNA of the CDR3 is TGTGCCAGCAGCTTGGAGTGGGGAAACACTGAAGCTTTCTTT. Its translation: CASSLEWGNTEAFF.

The rearrangement joins TRBV19 to TRBJ1-1; 8 nucleotides match TRBD1. The CDR3 sequence is 15 residues long. The germline V gene has CDR1 LNHDA and CDR2 SQIVND (reference sequence). With V trimmed by 6 bases and J by 3 bases, 9 bases remained unmatched. The CDR3: CASSRQGLADTEAFF. The DNA for the CDR3 is TGTGCCAGTAGCCGACAGGGGCTAGCGGACACTGAAGCTTTCTTT.

V gene TRBV6-1 combines with J gene TRBJ2-3; TRBD1 agrees at 9 bases. The V gene's germline CDR1 is MNHNS and CDR2 SASEGT. V was clipped by 4 bases and J by 6 bases; unmatched bases: 8. This CDR3 is built from 15 residues. The CDR3 region has the DNA TGTGCCAGCAGTGGGGGGGACAGGGCCTTGGATACGCAGTATTTT. This encodes CASSGGDRALDTQYF.

V and J are TRBV4-1 and TRBJ2-2, with D possibly called TRBD1 or TRBD2 (6 bases each). Germline-derived CDR1 and CDR2 are MGHRA and YSYEKL. V lost 0 bases and J lost 6, with 8 bases in between. This CDR3 is 14 amino acids long. The DNA of the CDR3 is TGCGCCAGCAGCCAAGATCGGGGGCCCGGGGAGCTGTTTTTT. It is translated as CASSQDRGPGELFF.

The gene calls are TRBV28 and TRBJ1-4; D remains ambiguous. The germline CDR1 and CDR2 sequences are MDHEN and SYDVKM. Trimming removed 6 bases at V and 0 bases at J, with 2 bases between. The CDR3 is 12 residues long. CDR3 nucleotides: TGTGCCAGCAGGGCAACTAATGAAAAACTGTTTTTT. Translation gives CASRATNEKLFF.

V usage is TRBV5-1 and J usage is TRBJ2-2, with 11 positions matching TRBD1. The germline V gene has CDR1 SGHRS and CDR2 YFSETQ. Trimming cost V 7 bases and J 3 bases; bases outside gene matches: 5. This CDR3 region has 15 residues. The CDR3 reads CASAPGQGDTGELFF. CDR3 nucleotides: TGCGCCAGCGCTCCGGGACAGGGGGACACCGGGGAGCTGTTTTTT.

This clone is large in the sample. At one end, the junction sequence differs from germline, possibly due to a read error. The chain's CDR3 is CASRIVGSFSNQPQHF. DNA of the CDR3: TGTGCCAGTAGGATAGTAGGGAGCTTTAGCAATCAGCCCCAGCATTTT. The rearrangement uses TRBV19 and TRBJ1-5; D gene uncertain. The germline V gene encodes CDR1 LNHDA and CDR2 SQIVND (reference sequence). This CDR3 is 16 amino acids long.

The CDR3 loop is CASSPRGLITDTQYF. In nucleotides, the CDR3 is TGTGCCAGCAGCCCCAGGGGACTAATCACAGATACGCAGTATTTT. The V and J genes are TRBV11-2 and TRBJ2-3, with a weak D call TRBD2 (7 bases). CDR3 length: 15 amino acids. V dropped 5 bases and J dropped 2 bases, with 14 bases sitting between them. The germline V gene has CDR1 SGHAT and CDR2 FQNNGV. Based on the CDR3 plus reference TRBV11-2 and TRBJ2-3, the full variable domain is EAGVAQSPRYKIIEKRQSVAFWCNPISGHATLYWYQQILGQGPKLLIQFQNNGVVDDSQLPKDRFSAERLKGVDSTLKIQPAKLEDSAVYLCASSPRGLITDTQYFGPGTRLTVL.

Only one count was recorded for this clone. The rearrangement links TRBV9 to TRBJ2-7; the match to TRBD2 covers 9 bases. Per germline, CDR1 SGDLS and CDR2 YYNGEE. The CDR3 is 15 amino acids. Trimming cost V 0 bases and J 2 bases; bases outside gene matches: 3. The CDR3 spells CASSVEPSGAYEQYF. For the CDR3, the DNA is TGTGCCAGCAGCGTAGAGCCTAGCGGGGCCTACGAGCAGTACTTC.

The CDR3 region is CASSQSARRQGAEGSSPLHF. CDR3 coding DNA: TGTGCCAGCAGCCAATCCGCTCGACGACAGGGGGCCGAGGGTAGTTCACCCCTCCACTTT. The chain has TRBV16 and TRBJ1-6, with 10 positions matching TRBD1. The CDR3 extends over 20 amino acids. The junction had 17 bases not matched to a gene; V was cut back by 0 bases and J by 9 bases. Germline V lookup: CDR1 KGHSY, CDR2 FQNENV.

This clone was seen more than once but under ten times. This chain joins TRBV30 and TRBJ1-5, with 10 bases aligning to TRBD1. Looked up from germline, CDR1 is GTSNPN and CDR2 is SVGIG (reference sequence). After removal of 1 base from V and 5 bases from J, the junction contained 5 bases not matched to a gene. This CDR3 comprises 15 residues. The CDR3 here is CAWSGRTGGYQPQHF. CDR3 bases: TGTGCCTGGAGTGGCAGGACAGGGGGTTATCAGCCCCAGCATTTT.

The chain links TRBV2 to TRBJ2-7; TRBD2 matches at 9 bases. In germline, CDR1 is SNHLY, CDR2 FYNNEI. The V segment lost 0 bases and the J segment 5 bases; nucleotides outside the gene matches: 5. The CDR3 sequence is 15 residues long. CDR3 protein: CASSEAGGRADEQYF. DNA of the CDR3: TGTGCCAGCAGTGAAGCCGGCGGGAGGGCCGACGAGCAGTACTTC.

V gene TRBV29-1 combines with J gene TRBJ1-2; D call uncertain. The V gene's germline CDR1 is SQVTM and CDR2 ANQGSEA. V lost 0 bases, J lost 4 bases, and 12 bases lay in between. The CDR3 covers 14 residues. The CDR3 coding sequence is TGCAGCGTTGAAGACAGGCTGCTTGGCTATGGCTACACCTTC. This gives the protein CSVEDRLLGYGYTF.

The rearrangement links TRBV5-6 to TRBJ1-2; 7 bases match TRBD1. In germline, CDR1 is SGHDT, CDR2 YYEEEE. V was clipped by 0 bases and J by 4 bases; unmatched bases: 9. This CDR3 comprises 16 residues. CDR3 coding DNA: TGTGCCAGCAGCTTGGCAGGGGACAGTACGAGCTATGGCTACACCTTC. Amino acids: CASSLAGDSTSYGYTF. Variable domain in full (rest from reference TRBV5-6 and TRBJ1-2): DAGVTQSPTHLIKTRGQQVTLRCSPKSGHDTVSWYQQALGQGPQFIFQYYEEEERQRGNFPDRFSGHQFPNYSSELNVNALLLGDSALYLCASSLAGDSTSYGYTFGSGTRLTVV.

This chain connects TRBV6-1 to TRBJ2-7, with 10 bases that match TRBD1. V dropped 6 bases and J dropped 6; count of bases not matched to a gene: 8. The germline V gene encodes CDR1 MNHNS and CDR2 SASEGT. This CDR3 is 14 amino acids long. The CDR3 region is CASRIYGTGVEQYV. CDR3 in DNA: TGTGCCAGCAGAATCTACGGGACAGGGGTCGAGCAGTACGTC.

V and J are TRBV5-6 and TRBJ1-6; 7 nucleotides match TRBD1. J gave up 4 bases and V 2 bases, and 3 bases lay outside the gene matches. Germline assignment: CDR1 SGHDT and CDR2 YYEEEE. The CDR3 loop spans 15 amino acids. The CDR3 DNA sequence: TGTGCCAGCAGCTTACAGGGGAGTTATAATTCACCCCTCCACTTT. It translates to CASSLQGSYNSPLHF.